The T cell receptor beta chain described here comes from a study of T-cell reconstitution after alpha-beta-depleted transplantation in children. This clonotype has at least ten counts. At one boundary the junction diverges from the germline segment, which might be a read error. The CDR3 spans 11 residues. TCRbeta library preparation incorporated unique molecular identifiers. Each CDR3 protein gets one entry after TCRdb re-called the PCR reads with MiXCR. Of approximately 190,000 distinct CDR3 sequences in the sample, around 5.9% were seen once. The specimen was PBMCs, collected before TCRalphabeta/CD19-depleted stem cell transplant. The V and J genes are TRBV12-3 or TRBV12-4 and TRBJ2-5; TRBD2 is a possible D gene (5 bases). This receptor was taken from a girl younger than two with combined immunodeficiency, due to receive a stem cell transplant. This chain's CDR3 is CASSLAETQYF. The CDR3, as DNA: TGTGCCAGCAGCTTAGCGGAGACCCAGTACTTC.